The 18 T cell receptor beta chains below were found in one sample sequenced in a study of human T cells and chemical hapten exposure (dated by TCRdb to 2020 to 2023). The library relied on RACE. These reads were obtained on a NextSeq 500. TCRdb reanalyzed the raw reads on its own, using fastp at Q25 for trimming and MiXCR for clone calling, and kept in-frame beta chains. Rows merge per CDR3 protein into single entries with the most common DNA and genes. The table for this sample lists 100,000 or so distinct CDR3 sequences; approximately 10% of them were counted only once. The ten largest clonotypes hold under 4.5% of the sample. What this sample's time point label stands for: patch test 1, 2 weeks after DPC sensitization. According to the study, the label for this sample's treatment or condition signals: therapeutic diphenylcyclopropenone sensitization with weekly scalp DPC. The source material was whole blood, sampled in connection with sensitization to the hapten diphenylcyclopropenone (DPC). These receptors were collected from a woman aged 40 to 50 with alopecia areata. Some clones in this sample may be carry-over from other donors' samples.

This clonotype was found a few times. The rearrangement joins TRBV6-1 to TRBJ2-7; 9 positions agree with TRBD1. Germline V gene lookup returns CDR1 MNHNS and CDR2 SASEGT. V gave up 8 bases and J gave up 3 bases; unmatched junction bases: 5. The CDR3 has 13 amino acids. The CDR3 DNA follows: TGTGCCAGCGGAAAGACAGGGGGCTACGAGCAGTACTTC. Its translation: CASGKTGGYEQYF.

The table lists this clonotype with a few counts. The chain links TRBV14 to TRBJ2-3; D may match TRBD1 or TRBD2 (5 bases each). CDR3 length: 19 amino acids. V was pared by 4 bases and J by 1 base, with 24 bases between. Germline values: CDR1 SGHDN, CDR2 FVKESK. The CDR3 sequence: CASSRFRDPIISGTDTQYF. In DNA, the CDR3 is TGTGCCAGCAGCCGGTTCCGGGACCCTATAATCTCTGGCACAGATACGCAGTATTTT.

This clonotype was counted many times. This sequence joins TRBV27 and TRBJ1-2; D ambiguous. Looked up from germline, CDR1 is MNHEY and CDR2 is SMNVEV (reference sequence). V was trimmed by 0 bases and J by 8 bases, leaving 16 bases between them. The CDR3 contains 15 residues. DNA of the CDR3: TGTGCCAGCAGTTTATCGCAGGCAGGCACGGGCGGCTACACCTTC. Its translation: CASSLSQAGTGGYTF.

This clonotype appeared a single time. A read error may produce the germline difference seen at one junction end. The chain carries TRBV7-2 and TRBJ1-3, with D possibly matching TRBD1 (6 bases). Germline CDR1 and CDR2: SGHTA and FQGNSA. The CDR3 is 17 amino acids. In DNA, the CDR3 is TGTGTCAGCAGCTTTCTAAGGGACACATACTCTGGAAACACCATATATTTT. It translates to CVSSFLRDTYSGNTIYF.

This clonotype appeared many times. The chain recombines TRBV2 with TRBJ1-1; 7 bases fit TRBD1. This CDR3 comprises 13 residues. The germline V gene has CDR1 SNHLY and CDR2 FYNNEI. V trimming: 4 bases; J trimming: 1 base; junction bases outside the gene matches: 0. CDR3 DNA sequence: TGTGCCAGCAGTGGGGACAGGAACACTGAAGCTTTCTTT. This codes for CASSGDRNTEAFF.

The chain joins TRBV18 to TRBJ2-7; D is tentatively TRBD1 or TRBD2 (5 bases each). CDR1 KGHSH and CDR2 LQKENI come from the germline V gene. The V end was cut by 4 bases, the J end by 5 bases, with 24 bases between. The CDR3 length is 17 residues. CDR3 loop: CASSRNQNQGTGNEQYF. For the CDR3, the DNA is TGTGCCAGCTCACGGAACCAAAATCAGGGTACGGGAAACGAGCAGTACTTC.

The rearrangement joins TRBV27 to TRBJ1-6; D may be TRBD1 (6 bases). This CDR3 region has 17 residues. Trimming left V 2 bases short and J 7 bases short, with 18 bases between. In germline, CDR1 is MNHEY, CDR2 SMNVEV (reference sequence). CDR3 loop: CASSLDPRQALNSPLHF. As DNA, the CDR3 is TGTGCCAGCAGTTTAGACCCCAGACAGGCGCTAAATTCACCCCTCCACTTT.

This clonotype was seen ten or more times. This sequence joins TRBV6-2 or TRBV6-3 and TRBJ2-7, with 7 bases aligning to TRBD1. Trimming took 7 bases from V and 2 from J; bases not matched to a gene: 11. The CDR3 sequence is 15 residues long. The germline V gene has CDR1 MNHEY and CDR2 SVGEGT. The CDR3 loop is CASTERKGATYEQYF. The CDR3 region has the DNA TGTGCCAGCACCGAAAGGAAGGGGGCAACCTACGAGCAGTACTTC.

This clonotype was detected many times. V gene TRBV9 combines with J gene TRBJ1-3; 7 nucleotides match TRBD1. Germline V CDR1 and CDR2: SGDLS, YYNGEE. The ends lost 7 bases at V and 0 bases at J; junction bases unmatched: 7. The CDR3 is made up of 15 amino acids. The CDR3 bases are TGTGCCAGCTCGACAGGGTCTGACTCTGGAAACACCATATATTTT. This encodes CASSTGSDSGNTIYF.

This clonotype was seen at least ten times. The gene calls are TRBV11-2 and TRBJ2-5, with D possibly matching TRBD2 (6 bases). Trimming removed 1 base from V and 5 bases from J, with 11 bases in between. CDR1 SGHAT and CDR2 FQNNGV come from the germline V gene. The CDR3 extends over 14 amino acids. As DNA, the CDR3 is TGTGCCAGCAGCTTAGCCCCAGGGAGGGAGACCCAGTACTTC. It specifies CASSLAPGRETQYF.

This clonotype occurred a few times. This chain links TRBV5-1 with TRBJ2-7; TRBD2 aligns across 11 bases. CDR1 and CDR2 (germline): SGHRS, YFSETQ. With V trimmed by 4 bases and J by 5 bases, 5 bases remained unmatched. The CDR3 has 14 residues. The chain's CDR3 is CASSPIAGGHEQYF. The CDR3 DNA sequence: TGCGCCAGCAGCCCTATAGCGGGAGGGCACGAGCAGTACTTC.

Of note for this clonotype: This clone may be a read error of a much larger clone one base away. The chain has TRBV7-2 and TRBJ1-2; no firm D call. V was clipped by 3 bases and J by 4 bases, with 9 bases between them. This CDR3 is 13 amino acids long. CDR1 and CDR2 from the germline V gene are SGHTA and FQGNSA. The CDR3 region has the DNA TGTGCCAGCAGCTTCGTCTTATCCTATGGCTACACCTTC. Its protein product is CASSFVLSYGYTF.

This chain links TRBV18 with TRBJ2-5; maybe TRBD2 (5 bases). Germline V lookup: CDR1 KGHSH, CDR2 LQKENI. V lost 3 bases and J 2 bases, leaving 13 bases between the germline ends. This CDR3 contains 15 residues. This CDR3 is CASSPSLGLQETQYF. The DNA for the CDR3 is TGTGCCAGCTCACCCTCACTCGGACTTCAAGAGACCCAGTACTTC.

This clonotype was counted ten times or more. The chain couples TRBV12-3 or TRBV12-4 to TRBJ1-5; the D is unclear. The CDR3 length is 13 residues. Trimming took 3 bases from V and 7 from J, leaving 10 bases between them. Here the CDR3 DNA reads TGTGCCAGCAGTTTTGTTCAAGGCCAGCCCCAGCATTTT. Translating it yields CASSFVQGQPQHF.

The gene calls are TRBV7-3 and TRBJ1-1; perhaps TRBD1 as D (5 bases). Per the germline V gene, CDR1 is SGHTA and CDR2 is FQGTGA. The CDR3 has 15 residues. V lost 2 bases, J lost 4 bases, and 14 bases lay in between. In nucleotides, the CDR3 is TGTGCCAGCAGCTTAGGGCCAGACGGGGGCACTGAAGCTTTCTTT. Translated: CASSLGPDGGTEAFF.

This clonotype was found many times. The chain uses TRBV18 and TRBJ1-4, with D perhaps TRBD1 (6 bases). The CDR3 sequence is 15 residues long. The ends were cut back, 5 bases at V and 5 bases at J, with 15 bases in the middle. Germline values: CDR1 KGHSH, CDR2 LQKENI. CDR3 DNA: TGTGCCAGCTCATTAAGCCGGGACACAAATGAAAAACTGTTTTTT. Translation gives CASSLSRDTNEKLFF.

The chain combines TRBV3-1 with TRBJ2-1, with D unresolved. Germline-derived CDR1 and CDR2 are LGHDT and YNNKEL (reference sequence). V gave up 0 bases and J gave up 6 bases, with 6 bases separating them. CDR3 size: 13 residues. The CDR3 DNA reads TGTGCCAGCAGCCAAGACCCGAGCAATGAGCAGTTCTTC. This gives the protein CASSQDPSNEQFF.

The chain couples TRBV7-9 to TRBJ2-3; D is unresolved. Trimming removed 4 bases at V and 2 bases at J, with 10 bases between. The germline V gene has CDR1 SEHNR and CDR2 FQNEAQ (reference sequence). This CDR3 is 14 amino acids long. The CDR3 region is CASSSGVFTDTQYF. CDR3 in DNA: TGTGCCAGCAGCTCTGGGGTGTTCACAGATACGCAGTATTTT. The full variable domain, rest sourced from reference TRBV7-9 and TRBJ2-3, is DTGVSQNPRHKITKRGQNVTFRCDPISEHNRLYWYRQTLGQGPEFLTYFQNEAQLEKSRLLSDRFSAERPKGSFSTLEIQRTEQGDSAMYLCASSSGVFTDTQYFGPGTRLTVL.